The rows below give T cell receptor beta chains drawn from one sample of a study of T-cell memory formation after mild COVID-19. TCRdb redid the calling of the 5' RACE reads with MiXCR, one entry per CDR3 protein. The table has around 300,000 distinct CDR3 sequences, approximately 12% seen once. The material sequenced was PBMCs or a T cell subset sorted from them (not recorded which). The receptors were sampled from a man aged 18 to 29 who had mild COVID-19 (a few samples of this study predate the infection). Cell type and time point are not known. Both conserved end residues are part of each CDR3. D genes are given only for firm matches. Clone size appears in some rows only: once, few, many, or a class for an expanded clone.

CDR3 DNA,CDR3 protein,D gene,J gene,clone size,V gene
TGCGCCAGCAGCTTTGGACTAGCGATGACAGATACGCAGTATTTT,CASSFGLAMTDTQYF,TRBD2,TRBJ2-3,.,TRBV5-1
TGTGCCAGCAGCCGAGAGCCCGGTCGCGAGCAGTACTTC,CASSREPGREQYF,.,TRBJ2-7,.,TRBV14
TGCAGTGTGCGTAAGGCCGTCGGATACGAGCAGTACTTC,CSVRKAVGYEQYF,.,TRBJ2-7,.,TRBV20-1
TGCAGCGCCGACAGGGTGAACACTGAAGCTTTCTTT,CSADRVNTEAFF,TRBD1,TRBJ1-1,.,TRBV29-1
TGCGCCAGCAGCGCGACAGGGGGTTGGAGTGAAGCTTTCTTT,CASSATGGWSEAFF,TRBD1,TRBJ1-1,few,TRBV5-1
TGTGCCAGCAGCTTACTTCCTCCGGGGGGGTACCAAGAGACCCAGTACTTC,CASSLLPPGGYQETQYF,TRBD2,TRBJ2-5,few,TRBV7-3
TGTGCCAGCCTAGGGTTTTTGGAAGAGACCCAGTACTTC,CASLGFLEETQYF,.,TRBJ2-5,many,TRBV28
TGCAGCGTTGAAACGACAGGCGCCCCTTGTAATGAGCAGTTCTTC,CSVETTGAPCNEQFF,.,TRBJ2-1,.,TRBV29-1
TGTGCCAGCAGCCCGGGACCCCGGGAGGGCTACACCTTC,CASSPGPREGYTF,.,TRBJ1-2,.,TRBV9
TGTGCCAGCAGTCCTGCGGGGGGCAAAGAGACCCAGTACTTC,CASSPAGGKETQYF,TRBD2,TRBJ2-5,few,TRBV6-5
TGTGCCACCAGCTTTCGACTAGCAGATACGCAGTATTTT,CATSFRLADTQYF,.,TRBJ2-3,.,TRBV15
TGTGCCAGCAGCCAAGCGGGACAAGCAGATACGCAGTATTTT,CASSQAGQADTQYF,.,TRBJ2-3,few,TRBV3-1
TGTGCCAGCAGTCCCTATGACAGCTCTAACTATGGCTACACCTTC,CASSPYDSSNYGYTF,.,TRBJ1-2,few,TRBV7-2
TGTGCCAGCAGCCAGACCAGCCTCAAGGGCACCTTC,CASSQTSLKGTF,.,TRBJ1-2,many,TRBV7-2
TGTGCCAGCAAGCCGGACCGGGGGAGTGACCAGTACTTC,CASKPDRGSDQYF,.,TRBJ2-5,many,TRBV6-2/TRBV6-3
TGTGCCATCACTGCGGACAGGACCTATGGTGGCTACACCTTC,CAITADRTYGGYTF,TRBD1,TRBJ1-2,few,TRBV10-3
TGTGCCAGCAGCCAATCGACGGAACCCTCCTACGAGCAGTACTTC,CASSQSTEPSYEQYF,.,TRBJ2-7,few,TRBV4-2
TGCGCCAGCAGCTTCTGGACCCTTAGCACAGATACGCAGTATTTT,CASSFWTLSTDTQYF,.,TRBJ2-3,few,TRBV5-1
TGTGCCAGCAGCTTAGGTCTTGGAGGAGGATCTAGTGAAAAACTGTTTTTT,CASSLGLGGGSSEKLFF,.,TRBJ1-4,many,TRBV7-2